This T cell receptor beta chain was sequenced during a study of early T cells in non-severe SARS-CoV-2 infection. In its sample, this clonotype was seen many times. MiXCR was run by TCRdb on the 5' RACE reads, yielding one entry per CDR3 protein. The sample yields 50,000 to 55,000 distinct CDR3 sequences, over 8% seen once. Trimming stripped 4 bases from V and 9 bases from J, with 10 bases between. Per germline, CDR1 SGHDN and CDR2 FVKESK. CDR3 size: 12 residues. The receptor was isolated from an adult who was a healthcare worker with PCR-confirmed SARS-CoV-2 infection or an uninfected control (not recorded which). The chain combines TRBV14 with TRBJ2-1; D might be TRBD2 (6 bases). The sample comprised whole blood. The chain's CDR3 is CASSPTSTEQFF. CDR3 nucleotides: TGTGCCAGCAGCCCTACTAGCACTGAGCAGTTCTTC. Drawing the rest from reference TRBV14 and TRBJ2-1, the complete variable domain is EAGVTQFPSHSVIEKGQTVTLRCDPISGHDNLYWYRRVMGKEIKFLLHFVKESKQDESGMPNNRFLAERTGGTYSTLKVQPAELEDSGVYFCASSPTSTEQFFGPGTRLTVL.